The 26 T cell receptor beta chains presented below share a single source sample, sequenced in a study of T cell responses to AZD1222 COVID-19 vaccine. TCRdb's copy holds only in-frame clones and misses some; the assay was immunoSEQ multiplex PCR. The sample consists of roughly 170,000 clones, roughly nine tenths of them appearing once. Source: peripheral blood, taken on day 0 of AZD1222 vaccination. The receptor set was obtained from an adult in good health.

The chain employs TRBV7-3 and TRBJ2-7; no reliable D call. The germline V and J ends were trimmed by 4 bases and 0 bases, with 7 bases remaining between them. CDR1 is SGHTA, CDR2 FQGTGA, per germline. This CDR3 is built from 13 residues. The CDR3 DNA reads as TGTGCCAGCAGCTCCTACGCCTCCTACGAGCAGTACTTC. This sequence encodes CASSSYASYEQYF.

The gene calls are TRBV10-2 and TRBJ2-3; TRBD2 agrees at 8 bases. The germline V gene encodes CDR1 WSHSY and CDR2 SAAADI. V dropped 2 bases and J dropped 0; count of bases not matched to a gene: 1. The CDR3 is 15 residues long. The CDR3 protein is CASSEASGSTDTQYF. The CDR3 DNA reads TGCGCCAGCAGTGAGGCTAGCGGGAGCACAGATACGCAGTATTTT.

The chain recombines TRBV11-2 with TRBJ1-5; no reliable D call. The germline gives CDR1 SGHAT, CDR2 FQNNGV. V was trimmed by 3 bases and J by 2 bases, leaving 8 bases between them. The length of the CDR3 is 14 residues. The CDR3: CASSLTLGNQPQHF. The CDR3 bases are TGTGCCAGCAGCTTGACCCTAGGCAATCAGCCCCAGCATTTT.

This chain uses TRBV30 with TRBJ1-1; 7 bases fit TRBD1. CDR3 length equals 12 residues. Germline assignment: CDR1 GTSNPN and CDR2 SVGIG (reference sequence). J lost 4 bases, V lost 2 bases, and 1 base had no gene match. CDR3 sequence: CAWSSGGTEAFF. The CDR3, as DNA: TGTGCCTGGAGTTCAGGGGGCACTGAAGCTTTCTTT.

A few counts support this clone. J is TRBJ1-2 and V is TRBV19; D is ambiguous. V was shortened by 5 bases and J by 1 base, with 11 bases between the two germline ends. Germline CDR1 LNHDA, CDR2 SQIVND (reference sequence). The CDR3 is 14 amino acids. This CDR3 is CASSSSTFNYGYTF. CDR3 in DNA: TGTGCCAGTAGTTCCTCGACCTTTAACTATGGCTACACCTTC.

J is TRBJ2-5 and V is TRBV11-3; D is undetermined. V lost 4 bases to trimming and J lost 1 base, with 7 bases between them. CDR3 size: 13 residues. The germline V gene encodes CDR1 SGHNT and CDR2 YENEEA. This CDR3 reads CASSSPGQETQYF. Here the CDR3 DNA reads TGTGCCAGCAGCTCACCGGGCCAAGAGACCCAGTACTTC. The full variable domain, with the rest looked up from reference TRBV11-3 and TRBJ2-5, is EAGVVQSPRYKIIEKKQPVAFWCNPISGHNTLYWYLQNLGQGPELLIRYENEEAVDDSQLPKDRFSAERLKGVDSTLKIQPAELGDSAVYLCASSSPGQETQYFGPGTRLLVL.

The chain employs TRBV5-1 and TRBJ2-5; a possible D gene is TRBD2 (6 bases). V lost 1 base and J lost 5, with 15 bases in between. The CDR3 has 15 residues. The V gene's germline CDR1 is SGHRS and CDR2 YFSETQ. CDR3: CASSLRGEVRETQYF. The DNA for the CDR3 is TGCGCCAGCAGCTTGAGAGGGGAGGTACGTGAGACCCAGTACTTC.

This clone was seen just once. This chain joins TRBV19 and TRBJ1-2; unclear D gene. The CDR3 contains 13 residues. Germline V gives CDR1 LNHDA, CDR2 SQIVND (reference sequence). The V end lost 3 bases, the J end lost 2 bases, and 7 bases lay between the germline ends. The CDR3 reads CASSIGRNYGYTF. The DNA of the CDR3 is TGTGCCAGTAGTATTGGGAGGAACTATGGCTACACCTTC.

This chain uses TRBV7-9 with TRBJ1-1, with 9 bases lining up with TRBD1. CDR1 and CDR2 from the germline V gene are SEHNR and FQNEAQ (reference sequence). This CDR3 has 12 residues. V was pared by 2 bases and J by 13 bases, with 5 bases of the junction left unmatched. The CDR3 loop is CASSLSTGGGFF. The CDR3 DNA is TGTGCCAGCAGCTTATCTACAGGGGGCGGTTTCTTT.

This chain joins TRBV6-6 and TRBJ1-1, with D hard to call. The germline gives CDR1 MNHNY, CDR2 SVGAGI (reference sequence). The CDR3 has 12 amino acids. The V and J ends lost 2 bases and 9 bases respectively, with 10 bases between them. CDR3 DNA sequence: TGTGCCAGCAGTTACGGAGGACGCAAAGCTTTCTTT. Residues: CASSYGGRKAFF.

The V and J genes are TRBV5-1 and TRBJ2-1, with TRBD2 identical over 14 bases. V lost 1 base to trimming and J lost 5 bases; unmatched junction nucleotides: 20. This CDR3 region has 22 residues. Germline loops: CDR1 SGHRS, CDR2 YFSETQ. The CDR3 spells CASSLTGIPGLAGAPFHNEQFF. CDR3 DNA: TGCGCCAGCAGCTTGACCGGCATACCGGGACTAGCGGGGGCCCCTTTCCACAATGAGCAGTTCTTC.

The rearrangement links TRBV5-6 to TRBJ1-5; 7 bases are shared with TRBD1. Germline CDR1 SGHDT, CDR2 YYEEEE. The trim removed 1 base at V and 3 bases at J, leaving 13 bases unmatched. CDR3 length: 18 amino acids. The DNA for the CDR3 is TGTGCCAGCAGCTTGACATGGACAGGCTCGGGACTCAATCAGCCCCAGCATTTT. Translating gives CASSLTWTGSGLNQPQHF.

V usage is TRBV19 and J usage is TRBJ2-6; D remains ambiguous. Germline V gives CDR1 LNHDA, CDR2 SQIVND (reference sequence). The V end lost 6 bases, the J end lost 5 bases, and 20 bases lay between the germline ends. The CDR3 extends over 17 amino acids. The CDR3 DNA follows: TGTGCCAGTAGACTACCATTGGACCTCGGGCGGGCCAACGTCCTGACTTTC. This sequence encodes CASRLPLDLGRANVLTF.

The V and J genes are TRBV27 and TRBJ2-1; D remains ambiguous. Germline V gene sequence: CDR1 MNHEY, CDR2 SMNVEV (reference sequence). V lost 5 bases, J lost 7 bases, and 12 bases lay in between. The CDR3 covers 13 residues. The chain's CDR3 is CASSPRRANEQFF. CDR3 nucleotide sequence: TGTGCCAGCAGTCCACGCCGTGCGAATGAGCAGTTCTTC.

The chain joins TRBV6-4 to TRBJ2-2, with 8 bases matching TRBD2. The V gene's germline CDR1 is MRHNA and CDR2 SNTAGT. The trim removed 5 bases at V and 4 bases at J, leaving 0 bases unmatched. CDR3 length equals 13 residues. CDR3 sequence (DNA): TGTGCCAGCAGTAGCGGGAGCACCGGGGAGCTGTTTTTT. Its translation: CASSSGSTGELFF.

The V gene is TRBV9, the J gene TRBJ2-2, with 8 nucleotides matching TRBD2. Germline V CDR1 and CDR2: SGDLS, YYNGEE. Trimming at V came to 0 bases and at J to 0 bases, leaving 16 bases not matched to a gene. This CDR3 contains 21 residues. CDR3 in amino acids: CASSVGGNRAGGPANTGELFF. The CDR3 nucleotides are TGTGCCAGCAGCGTAGGCGGGAATCGGGCGGGGGGCCCGGCGAACACCGGGGAGCTGTTTTTT.

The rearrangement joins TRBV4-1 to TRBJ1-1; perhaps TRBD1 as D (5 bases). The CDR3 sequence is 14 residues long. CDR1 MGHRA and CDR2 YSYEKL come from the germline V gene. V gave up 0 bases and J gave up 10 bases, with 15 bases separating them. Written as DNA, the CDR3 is TGCGCCAGCAGCCAAGAAGTGGGGGGATCGGGAGCTTTCTTT. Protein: CASSQEVGGSGAFF.

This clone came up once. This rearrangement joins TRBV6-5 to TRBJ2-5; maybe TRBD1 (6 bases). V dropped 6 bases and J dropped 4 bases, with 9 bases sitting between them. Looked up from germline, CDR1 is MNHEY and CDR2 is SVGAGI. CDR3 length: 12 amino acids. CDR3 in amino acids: CASRQGSETQYF. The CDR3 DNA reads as TGTGCCAGCAGACAGGGATCAGAGACCCAGTACTTC.

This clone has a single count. DNA of the CDR3: TGTGCCAGCAGCTTCCACCCGGGGACGTCTAAAGGCTACGAGCAGTACTTC. Translation gives CASSFHPGTSKGYEQYF. The rearrangement joins TRBV7-9 to TRBJ2-7, with D perhaps given as TRBD1 or TRBD2 (5 bases each). The germline V gene has CDR1 SEHNR and CDR2 FQNEAQ (reference sequence). The V end lost 3 bases, the J end lost 3 bases, and 21 bases lay between the germline ends. The CDR3 has 17 residues.

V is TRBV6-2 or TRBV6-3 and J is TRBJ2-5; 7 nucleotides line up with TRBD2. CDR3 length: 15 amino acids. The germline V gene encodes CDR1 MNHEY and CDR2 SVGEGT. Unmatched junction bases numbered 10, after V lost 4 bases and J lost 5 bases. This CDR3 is CASSFVRELGETQYF. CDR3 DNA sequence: TGTGCCAGCAGTTTCGTGCGGGAGTTAGGGGAGACCCAGTACTTC.

The CDR3 DNA follows: TGTGCCAGCAGTTATGTCCAGAGCCCTGGCGTTAAACTGTTTTTT. It is translated as CASSYVQSPGVKLFF. This chain connects TRBV6-5 to TRBJ1-4, with D unresolved. The V end was cut by 3 bases, the J end by 11 bases, with 19 bases between. The CDR3 has 15 amino acids. In germline, CDR1 is MNHEY, CDR2 SVGAGI.

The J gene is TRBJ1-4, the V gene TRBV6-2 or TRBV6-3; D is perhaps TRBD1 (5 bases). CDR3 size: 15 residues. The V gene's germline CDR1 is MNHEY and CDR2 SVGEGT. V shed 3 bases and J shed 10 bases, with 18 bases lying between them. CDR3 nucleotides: TGTGCCAGCAGTTATCGGGGCCCAGCTTCCGGAAAACTGTTTTTT. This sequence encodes CASSYRGPASGKLFF.

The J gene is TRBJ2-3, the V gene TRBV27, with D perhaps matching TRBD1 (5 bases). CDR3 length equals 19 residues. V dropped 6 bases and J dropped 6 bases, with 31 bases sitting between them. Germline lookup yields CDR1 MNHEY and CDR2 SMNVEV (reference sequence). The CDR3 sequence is CASSPKTIQALRHVDTQYF. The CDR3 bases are TGTGCCAGCAGCCCGAAGACGATACAGGCGCTCCGTCATGTGGATACGCAGTATTTT.

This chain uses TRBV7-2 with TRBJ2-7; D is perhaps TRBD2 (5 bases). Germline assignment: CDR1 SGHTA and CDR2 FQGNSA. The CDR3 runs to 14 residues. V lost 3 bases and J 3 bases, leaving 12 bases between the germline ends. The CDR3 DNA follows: TGTGCCAGCAGCTTTACTAGTGCCAGCTACGAGCAGTACTTC. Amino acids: CASSFTSASYEQYF.

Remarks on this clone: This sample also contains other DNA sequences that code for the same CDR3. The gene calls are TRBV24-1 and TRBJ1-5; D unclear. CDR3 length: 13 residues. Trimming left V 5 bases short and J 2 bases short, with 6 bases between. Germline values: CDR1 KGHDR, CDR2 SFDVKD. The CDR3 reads CATSGWGNQPQHF. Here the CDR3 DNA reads TGTGCCACCAGTGGGTGGGGCAATCAGCCCCAGCATTTT.

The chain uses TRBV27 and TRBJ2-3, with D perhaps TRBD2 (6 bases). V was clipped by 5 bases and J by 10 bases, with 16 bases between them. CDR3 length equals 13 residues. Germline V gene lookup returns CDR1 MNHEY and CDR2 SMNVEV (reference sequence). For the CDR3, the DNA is TGTGCCAGCAGTCACCAAAAGCGGGCGGCGCAGTATTTT. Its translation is CASSHQKRAAQYF.